The clone carrying this T cell receptor beta chain has a count of ten or more. This sample was included in a study of glioma-infiltrating T cells. The iRepertoire nested amplicon-rescue multiplex PCR amplified TCR alpha and beta CDR3s from RNA. TCRdb re-called the multiplex PCR reads with MiXCR, one entry per CDR3 protein. The sample lists approximately 100,000 distinct CDR3 sequences, about 28% occurring once. Material for sequencing was glioma tissue, nonneoplastic brain tissue, or PBMCs (not recorded which). This clonotype originated in a human donor with low-grade glioma or glioblastoma, undergoing nonglioma brain surgery, or in good health (not recorded which).

CDR3 bases: TGTGCCAGCAGTCCCGCCTTTAATTCACCCCTCCACTTT. Translating gives CASSPAFNSPLHF. The chain combines TRBV25-1 with TRBJ1-6; no clear D gene. V was trimmed by 5 bases and J by 6 bases, leaving 8 bases between them. Germline loops: CDR1 MGHDK, CDR2 SYGVNS. This CDR3 is built from 13 residues.